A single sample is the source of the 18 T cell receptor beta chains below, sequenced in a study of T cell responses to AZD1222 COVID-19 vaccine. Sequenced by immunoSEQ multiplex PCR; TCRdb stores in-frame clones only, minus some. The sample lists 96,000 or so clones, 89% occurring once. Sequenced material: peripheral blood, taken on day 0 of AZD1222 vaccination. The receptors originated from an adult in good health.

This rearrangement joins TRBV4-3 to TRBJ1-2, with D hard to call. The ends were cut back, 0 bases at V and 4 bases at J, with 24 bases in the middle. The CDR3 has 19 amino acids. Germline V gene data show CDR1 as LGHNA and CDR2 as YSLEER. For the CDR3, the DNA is TGCGCCAGCAGCCAAGATCGTGGGCAGGACTACTACATATCCTATGGCTACACCTTC. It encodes CASSQDRGQDYYISYGYTF.

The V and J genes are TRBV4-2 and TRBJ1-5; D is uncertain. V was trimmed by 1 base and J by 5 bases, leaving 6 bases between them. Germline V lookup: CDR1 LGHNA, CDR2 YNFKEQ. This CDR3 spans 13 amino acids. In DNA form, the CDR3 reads TGTGCCAGCAGCCAAGGACGGGATCAGCCCCAGCATTTT. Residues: CASSQGRDQPQHF.

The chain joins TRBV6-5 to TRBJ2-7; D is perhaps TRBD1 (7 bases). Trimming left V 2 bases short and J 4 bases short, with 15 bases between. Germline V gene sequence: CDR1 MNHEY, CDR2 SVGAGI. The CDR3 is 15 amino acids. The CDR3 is CASSYGGTVLYEQYF. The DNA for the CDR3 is TGTGCCAGCAGTTACGGGGGGACAGTTTTATACGAGCAGTACTTC.

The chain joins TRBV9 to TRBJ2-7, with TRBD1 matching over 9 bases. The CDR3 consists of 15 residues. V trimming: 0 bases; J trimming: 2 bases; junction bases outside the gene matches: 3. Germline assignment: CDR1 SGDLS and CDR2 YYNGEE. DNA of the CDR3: TGTGCCAGCAGCGTAGGGACAGGGGCAGCCTACGAGCAGTACTTC. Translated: CASSVGTGAAYEQYF. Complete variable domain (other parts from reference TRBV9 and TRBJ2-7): DSGVTQTPKHLITATGQRVTLRCSPRSGDLSVYWYQQSLDQGLQFLIQYYNGEERAKGNILERFSAQQFPDLHSELNLSSLELGDSALYFCASSVGTGAAYEQYFGPGTRLTVT.

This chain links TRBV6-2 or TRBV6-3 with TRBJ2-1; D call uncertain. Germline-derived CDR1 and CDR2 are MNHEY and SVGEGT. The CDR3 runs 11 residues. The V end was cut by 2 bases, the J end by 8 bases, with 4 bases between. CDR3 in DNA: TGTGCCAGCAGTTACGCCCATGAGCAGTTCTTC. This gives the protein CASSYAHEQFF.

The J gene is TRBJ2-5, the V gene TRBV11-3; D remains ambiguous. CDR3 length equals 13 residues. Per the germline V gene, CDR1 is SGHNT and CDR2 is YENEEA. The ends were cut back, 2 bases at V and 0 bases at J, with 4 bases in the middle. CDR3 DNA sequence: TGTGCCAGCAGCTTATTTGACCAAGAGACCCAGTACTTC. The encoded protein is CASSLFDQETQYF.

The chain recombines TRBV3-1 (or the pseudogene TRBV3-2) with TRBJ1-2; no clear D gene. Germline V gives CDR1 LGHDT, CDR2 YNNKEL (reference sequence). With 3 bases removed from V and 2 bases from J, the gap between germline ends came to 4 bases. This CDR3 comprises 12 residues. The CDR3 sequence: CASSQNNYGYTF. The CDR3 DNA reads TGTGCCAGCAGCCAGAACAACTATGGCTACACCTTC.

The CDR3 DNA reads as TGTGCCAGCAGCGTGGCAGGGGCCGCTGAAGCTTTCTTT. Translating gives CASSVAGAAEAFF. The chain joins TRBV9 to TRBJ1-1; the D gene is possibly TRBD1 (6 bases). Between the trimmed V and J ends, which lost 2 bases and 6 bases, there was a span of 11 bases. In germline, CDR1 is SGDLS, CDR2 YYNGEE. The CDR3 loop spans 13 amino acids.

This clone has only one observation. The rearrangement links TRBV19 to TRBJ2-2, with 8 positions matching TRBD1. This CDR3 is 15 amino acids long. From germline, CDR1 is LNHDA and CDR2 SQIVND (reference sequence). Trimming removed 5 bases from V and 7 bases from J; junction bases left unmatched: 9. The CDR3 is CASSPGQGGFGELFF. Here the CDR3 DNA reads TGTGCCAGTAGTCCCGGACAGGGTGGGTTCGGGGAGCTGTTTTTT.

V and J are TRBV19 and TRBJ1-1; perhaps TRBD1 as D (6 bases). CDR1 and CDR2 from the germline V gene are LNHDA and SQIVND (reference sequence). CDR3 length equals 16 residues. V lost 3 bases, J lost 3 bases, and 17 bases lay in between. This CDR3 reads CASSIRGKRGDTEAFF. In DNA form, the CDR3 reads TGTGCCAGTAGTATTCGGGGAAAAAGGGGGGACACTGAAGCTTTCTTT.

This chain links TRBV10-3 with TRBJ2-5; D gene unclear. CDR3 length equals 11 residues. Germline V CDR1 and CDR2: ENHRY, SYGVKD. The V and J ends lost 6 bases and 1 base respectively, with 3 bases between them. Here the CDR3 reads CAISAQETQYF. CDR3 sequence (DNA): TGTGCCATCAGCGCCCAAGAGACCCAGTACTTC.

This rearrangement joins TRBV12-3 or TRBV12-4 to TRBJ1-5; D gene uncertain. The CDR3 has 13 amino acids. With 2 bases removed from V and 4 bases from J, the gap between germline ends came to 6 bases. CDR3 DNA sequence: TGTGCCAGCAGTTTAAATCAAAATCAGCCCCAGCATTTT. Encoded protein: CASSLNQNQPQHF.

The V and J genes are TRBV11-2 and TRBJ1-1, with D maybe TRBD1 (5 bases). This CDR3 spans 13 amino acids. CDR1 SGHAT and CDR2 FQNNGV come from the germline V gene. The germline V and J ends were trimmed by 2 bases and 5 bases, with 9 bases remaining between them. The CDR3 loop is CASSLSRGTEAFF. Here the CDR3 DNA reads TGTGCCAGCAGCTTAAGCCGGGGGACTGAAGCTTTCTTT.

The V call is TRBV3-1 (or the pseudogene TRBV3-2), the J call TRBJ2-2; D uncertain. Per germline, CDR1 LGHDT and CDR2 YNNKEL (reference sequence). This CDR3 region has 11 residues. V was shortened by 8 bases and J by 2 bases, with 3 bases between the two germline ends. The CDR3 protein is CASHNTGELFF. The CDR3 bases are TGTGCCAGCCACAACACCGGGGAGCTGTTTTTT.

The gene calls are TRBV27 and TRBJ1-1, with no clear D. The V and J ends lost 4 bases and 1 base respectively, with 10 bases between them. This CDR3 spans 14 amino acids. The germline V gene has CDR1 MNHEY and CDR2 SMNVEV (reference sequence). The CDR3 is CASSSGTSNTEAFF. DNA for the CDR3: TGTGCCAGCAGTTCTGGAACCTCGAACACTGAAGCTTTCTTT.

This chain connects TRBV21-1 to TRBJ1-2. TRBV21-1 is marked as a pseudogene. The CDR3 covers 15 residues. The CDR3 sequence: CASSKNHRTPLGYTF. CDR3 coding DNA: TGTGCCAGCAGCAAAAACCATAGAACCCCTCTTGGCTACACCTTC.

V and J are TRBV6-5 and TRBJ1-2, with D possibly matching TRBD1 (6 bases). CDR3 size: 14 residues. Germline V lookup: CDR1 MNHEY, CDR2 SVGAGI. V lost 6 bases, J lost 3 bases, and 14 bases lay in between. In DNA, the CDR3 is TGTGCCAGCAGACGTGGGGGGGCCGACTATGGCTACACCTTC. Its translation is CASRRGGADYGYTF.

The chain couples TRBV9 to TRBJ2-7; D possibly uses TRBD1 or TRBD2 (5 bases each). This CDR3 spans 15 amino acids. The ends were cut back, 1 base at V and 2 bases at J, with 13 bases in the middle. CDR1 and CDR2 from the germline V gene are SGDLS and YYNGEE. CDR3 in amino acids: CASSVRDGKTYEQYF. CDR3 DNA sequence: TGTGCCAGCAGCGTAAGGGACGGAAAAACCTACGAGCAGTACTTC.